This TCR beta chain stems from a study of T cell repertoires in cytomegalovirus infection. The wider study: CMV infection together with matching HLA type was indicated by public TCR beta signatures. Study-level points and caveats: Dominant in the ex vivo response were TCR beta clonotypes restricted by HLA-C and specific for CMV. The study identified carriers of CMV plus the relevant HLA from cumulative public TCR beta family frequency.

Trimming stripped 4 bases from V and 4 bases from J, with 11 bases between. The CDR3 is made up of 13 amino acids. Germline V gene data show CDR1 as SNHLY and CDR2 as FYNNEI. TCRdb re-derived calls from the reads in MiXCR, one entry per CDR3 protein. Altogether 400,000 or so distinct CDR3 sequences are present, roughly 30% being singletons, with the ten largest covering roughly 15%. About this clonotype: Its antigen remains unknown.

The TCR comes from a human donor in good health (CMV status not recorded). Some clones in this sample may be carry-over from other donors' samples. The sequencing input was PBMCs. The chain couples TRBV2 to TRBJ2-7, with D unresolved. Written as DNA, the CDR3 is TGTGCCAGCAGTGGACTGACTGGGTACGAGCAGTACTTC. It translates to CASSGLTGYEQYF.